This T cell receptor (beta chain) was recorded in a study of cytomegalovirus exposure and HLA in healthy donors. 13 Jbeta primers and 60 Vbeta primers were used for the PCR. Here immunoSEQ multiplex PCR was the method, and the copy in TCRdb shows in-frame clones only, minus some. The sample has 97,000 or so clones, roughly three quarters seen once. The CDR3 sequence is 14 residues long. V shed 5 bases, J shed 2 bases, and the junction held 2 bases outside the gene matches. CDR1 and CDR2 (germline): MNHNY, SVGAGI (reference sequence). This clone appeared a single time. It was healthy bone marrow donors who served as donors.

The chain links TRBV6-6 to TRBJ1-4, with TRBD1 matching over 7 bases. Sequenced: PBMCs. This sequence was found in a male donor in good health and CMV-seropositive. CDR3 DNA sequence: TGTGCCAGCAGTGCGGGACAGACTAATGAAAAACTGTTTTTT. Its translation is CASSAGQTNEKLFF.